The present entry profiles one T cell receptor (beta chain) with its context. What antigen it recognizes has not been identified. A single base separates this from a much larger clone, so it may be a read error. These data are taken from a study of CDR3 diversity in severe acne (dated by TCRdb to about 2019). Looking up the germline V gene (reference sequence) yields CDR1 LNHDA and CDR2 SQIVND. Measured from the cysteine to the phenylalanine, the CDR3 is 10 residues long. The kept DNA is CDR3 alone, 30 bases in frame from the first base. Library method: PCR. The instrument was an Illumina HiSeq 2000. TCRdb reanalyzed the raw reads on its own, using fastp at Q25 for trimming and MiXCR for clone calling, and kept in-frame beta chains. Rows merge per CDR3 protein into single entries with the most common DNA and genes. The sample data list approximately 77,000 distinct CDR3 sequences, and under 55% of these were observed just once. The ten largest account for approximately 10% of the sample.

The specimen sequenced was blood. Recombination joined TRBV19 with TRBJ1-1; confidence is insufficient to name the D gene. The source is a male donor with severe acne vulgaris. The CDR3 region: CASKGTEASF. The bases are TGTGCCAGTAAGGGCACTGAAGCTTCCTTT.